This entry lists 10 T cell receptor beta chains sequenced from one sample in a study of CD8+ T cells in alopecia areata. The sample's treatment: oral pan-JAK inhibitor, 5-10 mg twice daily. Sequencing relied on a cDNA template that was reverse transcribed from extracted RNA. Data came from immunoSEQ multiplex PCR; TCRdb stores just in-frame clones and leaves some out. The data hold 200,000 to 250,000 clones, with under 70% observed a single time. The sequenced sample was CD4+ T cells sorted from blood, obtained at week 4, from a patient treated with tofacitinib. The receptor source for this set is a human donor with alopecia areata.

The CDR3, as DNA: TGTGCCTGGAGTGTCGTTGGAACGGATCAGCCCCAGCATTTT. It specifies CAWSVVGTDQPQHF. The chain recombines TRBV30 with TRBJ1-5, with D hard to call. The length of the CDR3 is 14 residues. V lost 0 bases to trimming and J lost 5 bases, with 11 bases between them. Germline V gene sequence: CDR1 GTSNPN, CDR2 SVGIG (reference sequence).

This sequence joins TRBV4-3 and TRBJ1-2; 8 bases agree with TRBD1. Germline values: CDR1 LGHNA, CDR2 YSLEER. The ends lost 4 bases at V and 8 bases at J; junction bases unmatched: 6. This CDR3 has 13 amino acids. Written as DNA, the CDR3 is TGCGCCAGCAGCCCAGGACAGGGAAGAGGCTACACCTTC. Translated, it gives CASSPGQGRGYTF.

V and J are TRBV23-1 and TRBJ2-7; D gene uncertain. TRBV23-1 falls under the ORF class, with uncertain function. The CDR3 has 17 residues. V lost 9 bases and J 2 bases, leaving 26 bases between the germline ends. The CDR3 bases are TGCGCCAGGGGTTATGCTCGGTTGGTCCGGCTTACCTACGAGCAGTACTTC. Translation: CARGYARLVRLTYEQYF.

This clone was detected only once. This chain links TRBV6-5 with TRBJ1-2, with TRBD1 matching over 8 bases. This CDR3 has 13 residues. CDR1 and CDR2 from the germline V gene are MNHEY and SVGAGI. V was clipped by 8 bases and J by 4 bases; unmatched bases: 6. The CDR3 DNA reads TGTGCCAGCGGAAGACAGGGGAGCTATGGCTACACCTTC. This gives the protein CASGRQGSYGYTF.

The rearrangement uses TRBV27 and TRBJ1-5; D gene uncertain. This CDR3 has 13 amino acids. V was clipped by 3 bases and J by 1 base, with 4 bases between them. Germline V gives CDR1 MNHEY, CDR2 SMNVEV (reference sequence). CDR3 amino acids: CASSFKSNQPQHF. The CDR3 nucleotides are TGTGCCAGCAGTTTCAAAAGCAATCAGCCCCAGCATTTT.

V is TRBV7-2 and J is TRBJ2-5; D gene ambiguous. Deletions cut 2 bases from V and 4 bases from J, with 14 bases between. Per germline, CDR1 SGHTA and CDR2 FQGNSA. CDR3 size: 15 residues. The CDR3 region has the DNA TGTGCCAGCAGCTTATCTCGGGCCTCGGTAGAGACCCAGTACTTC. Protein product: CASSLSRASVETQYF.

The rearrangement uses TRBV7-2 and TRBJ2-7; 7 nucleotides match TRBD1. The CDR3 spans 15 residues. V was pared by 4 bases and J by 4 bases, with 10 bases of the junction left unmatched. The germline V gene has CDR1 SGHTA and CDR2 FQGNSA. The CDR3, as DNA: TGTGCCAGCAGCTCAGCGACAGGGAAAGGATACGAGCAGTACTTC. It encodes CASSSATGKGYEQYF.

The CDR3 coding sequence is TGTGCCAGCAGTTTTCTGTGGGGGGACAGGGGAACCTACGAGCAGTACTTC. This gives the protein CASSFLWGDRGTYEQYF. The rearrangement links TRBV27 to TRBJ2-7; 10 bases match TRBD1. The CDR3 spans 17 residues. J lost 2 bases, V lost 3 bases, and 10 bases had no gene match. Per germline, CDR1 MNHEY and CDR2 SMNVEV (reference sequence).

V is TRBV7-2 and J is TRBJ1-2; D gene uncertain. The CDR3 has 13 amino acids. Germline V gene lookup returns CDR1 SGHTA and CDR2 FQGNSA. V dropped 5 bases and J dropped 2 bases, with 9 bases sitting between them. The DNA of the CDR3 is TGTGCCAGCAGCCAAGGGTGGAACTATGGCTACACCTTC. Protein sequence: CASSQGWNYGYTF.

This chain's CDR3 is CASSSGQGLAYADTQYF. The CDR3 DNA follows: TGTGCCAGCAGTTCCGGACAGGGCCTAGCGTATGCAGATACGCAGTATTTT. The chain recombines TRBV7-9 with TRBJ2-3; TRBD1 matches 8 bases. The CDR3 extends over 17 amino acids. Per germline, CDR1 SEHNR and CDR2 FQNEAQ (reference sequence). Trimming took 6 bases from V and 4 from J; bases not matched to a gene: 15.